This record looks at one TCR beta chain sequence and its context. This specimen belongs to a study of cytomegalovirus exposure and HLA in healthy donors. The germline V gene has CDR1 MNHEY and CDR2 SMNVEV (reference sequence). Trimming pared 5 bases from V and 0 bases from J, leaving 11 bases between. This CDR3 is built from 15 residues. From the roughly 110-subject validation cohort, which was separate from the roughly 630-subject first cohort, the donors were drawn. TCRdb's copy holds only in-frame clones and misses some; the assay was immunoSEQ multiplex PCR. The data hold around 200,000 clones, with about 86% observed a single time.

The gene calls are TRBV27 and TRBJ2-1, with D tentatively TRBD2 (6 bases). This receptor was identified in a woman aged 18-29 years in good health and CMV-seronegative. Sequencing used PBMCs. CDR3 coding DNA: TGTGCCAGCAGTCCGCTAGCGATCTCCTACAATGAGCAGTTCTTC. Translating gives CASSPLAISYNEQFF.